This TCR beta chain emerged from a study of long-term antiretroviral therapy in people with HIV (dated by TCRdb to between 2021 and 2024). Study-wide context: The earliest samples were collected about a decade before the 2015 WHO recommendation for immediate ART, when ART was typically delayed until CD4 counts fell. Test extractions of a monoclonal T-cell line alongside fewer than 40 polyclonal samples showed no cross-contamination during QIAcube processing. A retrospective serial study tested whether ART initiation and durable HIV suppression were associated with changes in peripheral blood TRB repertoire composition and diversity. From some 27 adults with confirmed HIV infection, the cohort provided approximately 210 cryopreserved PBMC samples, gathered serially across a mean of around six years (range 1-12). Among the approximately 32 participants with HIV, more than ten were female.

What the authors observed across the whole study: The samples were dated from about 2004 to 2017, and the ART regimens that were used may be less effective than current ART regimens. Because pre-ART samples had limited cell numbers, profiling was done on unsorted PBMC rather than on sorted CD4+ and CD8+ T cells. CDR3 length ranges in HIV repertoires were narrower than in controls, and network structure suggested an antigen-experienced repertoire with only a slight naive shift after ART. Since PBMC availability was limited, sequencing covered only the TCR beta chain, with no alpha chain pairing. Expanded TRB clones identified before ART initiation dominated the repertoire at all time points, although this dominance fluctuated and declined in many PLHIV after ART. Inferences about post-ART repertoire changes were limited because no data were available on ART adherence, viral resistance or therapy changes. Starting ART was linked to a significant rise in TRB diversity, yet even after long-term ART the diversity remained significantly lower than in transplant donor controls.

The immunoSEQ hsTCRB v3.0 assay was used at survey level resolution to sequence the TRB variable region. The target sequencing depth for TRB was roughly 40,000-50,000 T-cell genomes per sample. An Illumina MiSeq with a v3 150-cycle kit was used to sequence the pooled TRB libraries. The paper's data handling went like this. Repertoire analysis was run in R within a reproducible Nextflow workflow that covered QC, data transformation and analysis. LymphoSeq2, an R package for AIRR-Seq data exploration, was used to implement custom analyses. A few samples yielding fewer than 5000 total TRB sequences were excluded, leaving 188 analyzed HIV repertoires. Of the 180 to 200 retained HIV repertoires, about 60 were collected before and around 130 after ART initiation. Each repertoire was downsampled to 5000 TRB nucleotide sequences, and summary statistics were averaged across 100 downsampling iterations. TRB sequences were retained for analysis only if CDR3 regions of at least seven amino acids were present. A Shannon entropy-derived clonality score and the Gini coefficient were used to measure diversity. In the repertoire networks, any two of the top 5000 CDR3 amino acid sequences were linked whenever the two sequences differed by an edit distance of one. Antigen specificity groups and MHC restriction were predicted for TRB CDR3 amino acid sequences with GLIPH2. To flag known CMV, EBV, HIV or tissue antigen associations, CDR3 amino acid sequences were matched against VDJdb and McPAS-TCR. Pre-ART, post-ART and control groups were compared with Wilcoxon signed-rank tests and Holm-Bonferroni correction. TCRdb holds this immuneACCESS table with in-frame rearrangements only. Some clones are missing; in checked studies, unresolved V genes explain under half, and the rest has no known cause. The V and J calls and clone size are taken from that table; D and trimming were inferred from the DNA. The sample table contains under 40,000 clones; only one count was recorded for roughly four fifths of them. The leading ten clones occupy around 13% of the sample.

To be included, a participant needed at least one PBMC sample from before ART initiation plus at least two post-ART samples. Treatment was received in the United States of America by all participants with HIV. Before DNA extraction, cryopreserved samples of about 1-11 million PBMC were thawed and then washed. At the time of the earliest PBMC sample, participants with HIV were aged between roughly 20 and 54 years. PBMC samples from each participant spanned 1-4 timepoints before ART initiation and 2-8 timepoints after ART initiation, with a median of 7 samples. For every participant, serial HIV viral load, CD4+ T-cell count, ART history and demographic data were obtained. Using a Qiagen kit on a QIAcube, genomic DNA was extracted from unsorted PBMC, with samples processed in batches of 12. Concerning this clone itself: Its antigen is unknown. No base quality values were provided; no much bigger clone lies one nucleotide off.

V is trimmed back by 2 bases and J by 4 bases, and the junction contains 3 bases that no gene match accounts for. The CDR3 holds 14 amino acids from the cysteine to the phenylalanine. Solely the CDR3 DNA is kept, with 42 bases framed from the first base. Taken from the germline V gene, the CDR1 and CDR2 loops are SGHDT and YYEEEE. The receptor's source is a man between 18 and 29 years old with HIV. The chain is encoded by TRBV5-6 joined to TRBJ1-1, with TRBD1 identical over 9 junction bases. The sample in question was unsorted PBMCs, obtained 0.3 years after starting antiretroviral therapy. The sequenced DNA is TGTGCCAGCAGCTTACAGGGGGCAAGCACTGAAGCTTTCTTT. Its product reads: CASSLQGASTEAFF.